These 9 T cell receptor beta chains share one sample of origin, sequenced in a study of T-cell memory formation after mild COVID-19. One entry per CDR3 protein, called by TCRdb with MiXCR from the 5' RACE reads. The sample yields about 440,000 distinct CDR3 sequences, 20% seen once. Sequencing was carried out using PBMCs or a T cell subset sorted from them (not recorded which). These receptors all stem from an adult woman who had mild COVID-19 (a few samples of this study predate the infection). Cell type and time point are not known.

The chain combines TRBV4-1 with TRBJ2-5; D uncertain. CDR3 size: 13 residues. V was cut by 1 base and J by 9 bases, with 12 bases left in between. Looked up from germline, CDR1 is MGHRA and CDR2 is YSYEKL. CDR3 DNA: TGCGCCAGCAGCCAAGTGAGAGTGGCGGCCCAGTACTTC. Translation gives CASSQVRVAAQYF.

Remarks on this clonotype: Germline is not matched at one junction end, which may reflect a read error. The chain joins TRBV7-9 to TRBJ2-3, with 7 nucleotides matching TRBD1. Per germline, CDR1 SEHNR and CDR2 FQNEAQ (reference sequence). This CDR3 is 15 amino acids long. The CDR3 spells CASSSGTASTDTKYF. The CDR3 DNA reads TGTGCCAGCAGCTCCGGGACAGCTAGCACAGATACGAAGTATTTT.

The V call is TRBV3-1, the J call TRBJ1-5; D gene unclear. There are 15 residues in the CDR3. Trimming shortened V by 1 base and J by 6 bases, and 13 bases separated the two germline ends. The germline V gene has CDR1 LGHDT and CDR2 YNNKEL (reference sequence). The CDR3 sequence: CASSQGAVGLQPQHF. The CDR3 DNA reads TGTGCCAGCAGCCAAGGTGCGGTAGGGCTTCAGCCCCAGCATTTT.

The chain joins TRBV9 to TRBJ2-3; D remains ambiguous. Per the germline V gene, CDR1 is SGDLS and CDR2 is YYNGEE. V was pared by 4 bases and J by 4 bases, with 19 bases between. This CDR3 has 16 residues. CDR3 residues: CASSIGNWAVADTQYF. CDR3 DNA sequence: TGTGCCAGCAGCATTGGGAATTGGGCCGTCGCAGATACGCAGTATTTT.

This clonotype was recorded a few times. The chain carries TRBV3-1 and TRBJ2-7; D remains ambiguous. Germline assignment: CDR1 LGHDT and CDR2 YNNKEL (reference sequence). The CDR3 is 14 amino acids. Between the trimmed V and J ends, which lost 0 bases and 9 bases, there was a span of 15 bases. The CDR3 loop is CASSQEVRSSVQYF. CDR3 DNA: TGTGCCAGCAGCCAAGAGGTTCGCAGTTCAGTGCAGTACTTC.

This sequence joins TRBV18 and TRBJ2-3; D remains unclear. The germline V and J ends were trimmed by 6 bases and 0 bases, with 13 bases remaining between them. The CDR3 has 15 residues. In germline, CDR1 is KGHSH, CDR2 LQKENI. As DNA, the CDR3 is TGTGCCAGCTCCCCGGCTTTAACTAGCACAGATACGCAGTATTTT. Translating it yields CASSPALTSTDTQYF. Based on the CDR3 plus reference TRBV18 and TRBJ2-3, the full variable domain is NAGVMQNPRHLVRRRGQEARLRCSPMKGHSHVYWYRQLPEEGLKFMVYLQKENIIDESGMPKERFSAEFPKEGPSILRIQQVVRGDSAAYFCASSPALTSTDTQYFGPGTRLTVL.

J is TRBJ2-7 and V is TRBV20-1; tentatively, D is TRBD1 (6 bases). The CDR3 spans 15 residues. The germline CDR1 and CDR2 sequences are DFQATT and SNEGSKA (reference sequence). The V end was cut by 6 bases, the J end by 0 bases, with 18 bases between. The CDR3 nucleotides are TGCAGTGCGGACAGTACACTGGGAAGCTCCTACGAGCAGTACTTC. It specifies CSADSTLGSSYEQYF.

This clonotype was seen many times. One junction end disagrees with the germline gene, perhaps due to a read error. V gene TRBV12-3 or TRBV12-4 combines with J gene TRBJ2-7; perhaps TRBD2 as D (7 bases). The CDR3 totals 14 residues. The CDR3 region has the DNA TGCGCCAGCAGCTTGGGGGGGCTCTCCTACGAGCAGTACTTC. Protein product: CASSLGGLSYEQYF.

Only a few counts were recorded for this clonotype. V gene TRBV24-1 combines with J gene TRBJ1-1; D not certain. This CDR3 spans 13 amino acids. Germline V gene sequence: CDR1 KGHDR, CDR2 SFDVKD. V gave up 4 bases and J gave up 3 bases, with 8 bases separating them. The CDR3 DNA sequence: TGTGCCACCAGTGACCCTGACCACACTGAAGCTTTCTTT. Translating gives CATSDPDHTEAFF.